Described below is a single T cell receptor beta chain sequence and its context. Its antigen is unidentified. The data are from a study of post-analysis software for immune sequencing data. Turning to the study itself: Relapsing-remitting, secondary progressive and progressive-relapsing forms of multiple sclerosis all featured among disease courses. Study findings and constraints: Multiple sclerosis patients had significantly lower normalized Chao1 diversity than controls. F measure grouped same-batch samples tightly together. When patients were compared with controls, a handful of TRBV segments were more frequent, TRBV5-6, TRBV5-1 and TRBV20-1 among them.

Included in the TCR beta cDNA libraries were unique molecular identifiers. TCRdb re-analysed the PCR reads in MiXCR, keeping a single row per CDR3 protein. There are about 540,000 distinct CDR3 sequences in the sample; about a third occur only once, and around 6% lies in the top ten. CDR3 size: 17 residues. V was clipped by 6 bases and J by 5 bases; unmatched bases: 15. The receptor was derived from a girl younger than 18 with multiple sclerosis. The sequenced sample was blood. The V gene is TRBV12-3 or TRBV12-4, the J gene TRBJ2-2, with 7 bases aligning to TRBD1. The CDR3 DNA is TGTGCCAGCAGCCCAAGGTCCCAGGGGGTGAGAACCGGGGAGCTGTTTTTT. Translating it yields CASSPRSQGVRTGELFF.